The source of this TCR beta chain is a study of blood T cell repertoires in COVID-19. The wider study: The cDNA or gDNA used as material had been derived from T cells, B-cell-depleted T cells, or PBMCs.

Per the study methods: Estimated nucleated cell counts came from reference gene primer amplification. Sequenced by immunoSEQ multiplex PCR; TCRdb stores in-frame clones only, minus some. V and J calls and clone size are those listed in that table; D and trimming were worked out from the DNA. Of some 200,000 clones in the sample, 75% to 85% were seen once. Trimming removed 2 bases at V and 0 bases at J, with 8 bases between. The germline gives CDR1 MNHNY, CDR2 SVGAGI (reference sequence). This CDR3 spans 15 amino acids. Sequencing used peripheral blood. This chain joins TRBV6-6 and TRBJ1-5; D is possibly TRBD1 (5 bases). The TCR was taken from a woman aged 25 to 45 with COVID-19, enrolled during active disease. In DNA form, the CDR3 reads TGTGCCAGCAGTTACGACAGAGCTAGCAATCAGCCCCAGCATTTT. Translation gives CASSYDRASNQPQHF.